This T cell receptor beta chain is drawn from a study of blood T cell repertoires in COVID-19. V was shortened by 4 bases and J by 3 bases, with 15 bases between the two germline ends. CDR1 MDHEN and CDR2 SYDVKM come from the germline V gene. The CDR3 sequence is 15 residues long. Study processing details: Amplification from reference gene primers served as the basis for estimated nucleated cell counts. The data were produced by immunoSEQ multiplex PCR, yet TCRdb's version contains in-frame clones alone and is incomplete. V and J calls and clone size are those listed in that table; D and trimming were worked out from the DNA. The table includes about 300,000 clones, more than 80% detected once.

This chain joins TRBV28 and TRBJ1-1; no clear D. What was sequenced was peripheral blood. The sequence derives from a man younger than 30 who had recovered from COVID-19. CDR3 protein: CASSSIWASHTEAFF. The CDR3 nucleotides are TGTGCCAGCAGTTCTATTTGGGCCTCCCACACTGAAGCTTTCTTT.